The 31 T cell receptor beta chains given below trace back to one sample, sequenced in a study of blood T cells in healthy people across ages. A second about 7 to 11 cycle PCR used barcoded and J-beta primers. TCRdb recomputed calls from the 5' RACE reads with MiXCR, one row per CDR3 protein. The repertoire holds 1.5 million to 2 million distinct CDR3 sequences, about 39% seen once, with 20% to 25% in the top ten. The sequencing input was blood. The receptors here all came from a human donor in good health.

The genes are TRBV7-8 and TRBJ2-5; 7 bases map to TRBD1. This CDR3 is 16 amino acids long. CDR1 is SGHVS, CDR2 FQNEAQ, per germline. The V and J ends lost 3 bases and 3 bases, in that order; junction bases with no gene match: 10. The DNA for the CDR3 is TGTGCCAGCAGCTTTTTGTTGGGACAGACTAAAGAGACCCAGTACTTC. Translation gives CASSFLLGQTKETQYF.

On this clonotype itself: One end of the junction varies from germline; a read error may be responsible. The chain links TRBV7-9 to TRBJ1-2; D is undetermined. Germline V gives CDR1 SEHNR, CDR2 FQNEAQ (reference sequence). The CDR3 extends over 13 amino acids. CDR3 region: CTSSFGRNYGYTF. Written as DNA, the CDR3 is TGTACCAGCAGCTTTGGACGGAACTATGGCTACACCTTC.

The rearrangement joins TRBV4-3 to TRBJ1-6; possible D gene TRBD1, 5 bases. Trimming cost V 4 bases and J 7 bases, with 11 bases left between them. Germline CDR1 is LGHNA and CDR2 is YSLEER. This CDR3 region has 14 residues. CDR3 sequence: CASSRRDQNSPLHF. CDR3 sequence (DNA): TGCGCCAGCAGCCGCCGGGACCAAAATTCACCCCTCCACTTT.

This clonotype was counted between two and nine times. This chain uses TRBV7-2 with TRBJ2-7; 13 bases are a match to TRBD2. With V trimmed by 3 bases and J by 5 bases, 4 bases remained unmatched. The CDR3 has 15 residues. The germline gives CDR1 SGHTA, CDR2 FQGNSA. The CDR3 loop is CASSLTSGGYHEQYF. The CDR3 DNA reads TGTGCCAGCAGCTTGACTAGCGGGGGGTACCACGAGCAGTACTTC.

This clonotype has just a few counts. The chain combines TRBV4-2 with TRBJ2-7; no reliable D call. The CDR3 is 15 amino acids. Germline V gives CDR1 LGHNA, CDR2 YNFKEQ. With 1 base removed from V and 1 base from J, the gap between germline ends came to 11 bases. In nucleotides, the CDR3 is TGTGCCAGCAGCCAAGGTTCACGAGGATCCTACGAGCAGTACTTC. Translation: CASSQGSRGSYEQYF.

The sample holds a few counts of this clonotype. The chain links TRBV29-1 to TRBJ1-5; D is possibly TRBD1 (6 bases). This CDR3 contains 14 residues. Germline V gene lookup returns CDR1 SQVTM and CDR2 ANQGSEA. V was trimmed by 7 bases and J by 3 bases, leaving 16 bases between them. CDR3 region: CSAVTGGPNQPQHF. The CDR3 DNA sequence: TGCAGCGCTGTTACTGGGGGCCCCAATCAGCCCCAGCATTTT. Full variable domain (remainder filled in from reference TRBV29-1 and TRBJ1-5): SAVISQKPSRDICQRGTSLTIQCQVDSQVTMMFWYRQQPGQSLTLIATANQGSEATYESGFVIDKFPISRPNLTFSTLTVSNMSPEDSSIYLCSAVTGGPNQPQHFGDGTRLSIL.

The V and J genes are TRBV12-3 or TRBV12-4 and TRBJ2-1; D gene ambiguous. The V end was cut by 10 bases, the J end by 4 bases, with 17 bases between. CDR3 size: 14 residues. CDR3 residues: CATRLAAKYNEQFF. The CDR3 region has the DNA TGTGCCACCCGTTTAGCCGCGAAATACAATGAGCAGTTCTTC.

On this clonotype itself: A much larger clone sits a single nucleotide away, making a read error possible. The J gene is TRBJ1-2, the V gene TRBV6-5; D is unclear. The CDR3 has 13 amino acids. Trimming pared 0 bases from V and 3 bases from J, leaving 5 bases between. The germline V gene encodes CDR1 MNHEY and CDR2 SVGAGI. As DNA, the CDR3 is TGTGCCAGCAGTTACTCGCCAGACTATGGCTACACCTTC. It translates to CASSYSPDYGYTF.

The rearrangement joins TRBV10-3 to TRBJ2-1, with 7 positions matching TRBD2. Germline CDR1 and CDR2: ENHRY and SYGVKD. After removal of 3 bases from V and 8 bases from J, the junction contained 4 bases not matched to a gene. The CDR3 runs 13 residues. DNA of the CDR3: TGTGCCATCAGTGACGCAGGGAGGGATGAGCAGTTCTTC. This translates into CAISDAGRDEQFF.

Of note for this clonotype: The junction shows a germline mismatch at one end, possibly a read error. The rearrangement uses TRBV5-5 and TRBJ2-1; the match to TRBD2 covers 8 bases. The CDR3 is made up of 15 amino acids. The germline V gene has CDR1 SGHKS and CDR2 YYEKEE (reference sequence). CDR3 protein: CARSLGSGGLNEQFF. CDR3 bases: TGTGCCCGCAGCTTGGGTTCGGGAGGGCTTAATGAGCAGTTCTTC.

The sample holds a few counts of this clonotype. The V call is TRBV6-1, the J call TRBJ2-3, with D possibly being TRBD2 (5 bases). Trimming pared 2 bases from V and 6 bases from J, leaving 21 bases between. The germline V gene encodes CDR1 MNHNS and CDR2 SASEGT. CDR3 length: 17 amino acids. The CDR3 coding sequence is TGTGCCAGCAGTGAATTCCGGGGAGCCCCCTTGGTCGATACGCAGTATTTT. It yields the protein CASSEFRGAPLVDTQYF.

This clonotype was picked up a small number of times. V usage is TRBV7-9 and J usage is TRBJ1-1; possible D gene TRBD1, 5 bases. Deletions cut 9 bases from V and 6 bases from J, with 11 bases between. This CDR3 is built from 11 residues. Germline loops: CDR1 SEHNR, CDR2 FQNEAQ (reference sequence). The CDR3 sequence is CASRDGAEAFF. In DNA, the CDR3 is TGTGCCAGTCGGGACGGCGCTGAAGCTTTCTTT.

This clonotype occurred a few times. This chain links TRBV6-5 with TRBJ1-2, with D maybe TRBD1 (6 bases). The V gene's germline CDR1 is MNHEY and CDR2 SVGAGI. This CDR3 region has 14 residues. Trimming left V 5 bases short and J 5 bases short, with 15 bases between. CDR3 in amino acids: CASSRGGSFYGYTF. The DNA of the CDR3 is TGTGCCAGCAGTAGGGGGGGAAGTTTTTATGGCTACACCTTC.

This clonotype was seen at least ten times. The chain joins TRBV5-1 to TRBJ2-7, with a tentative D call TRBD1 (5 bases). This CDR3 comprises 14 residues. Germline CDR1 reads SGHRS; CDR2 reads YFSETQ. V was cut by 2 bases and J by 3 bases, with 12 bases left in between. This CDR3 is CASSFYKGIYEQYF. CDR3 bases: TGCGCCAGCAGCTTTTACAAGGGGATCTACGAGCAGTACTTC.

The CDR3 region has the DNA TGTGCCAGCAGTTCCTACCCAAGGACAGCAACCTACGAGCAGTACTTC. This sequence encodes CASSSYPRTATYEQYF. The chain couples TRBV28 to TRBJ2-7; TRBD1 might be the D (6 bases). Trimming took 4 bases from V and 2 from J, leaving 18 bases between them. This CDR3 spans 16 amino acids. Germline V gene lookup returns CDR1 MDHEN and CDR2 SYDVKM.

This clonotype was observed many times. The rearrangement joins TRBV7-3 to TRBJ2-1, with TRBD1 matching over 9 bases. This CDR3 is 14 amino acids long. V lost 2 bases, J lost 7 bases, and 3 bases stayed unmatched. The germline CDR1 and CDR2 sequences are SGHTA and FQGTGA. For the CDR3, the DNA is TGTGCCAGCAGCTTAGGTGGACAGGGGAATGAGCAGTTCTTC. Its translation: CASSLGGQGNEQFF.

This clonotype was observed at least ten times. The gene calls are TRBV7-2 and TRBJ2-7; D not certain. CDR1 and CDR2 from the germline V gene are SGHTA and FQGNSA. Trimming shortened V by 6 bases and J by 1 base, and 13 bases separated the two germline ends. The CDR3 sequence is 14 residues long. The CDR3 region has the DNA TGTGCCAGCAGTTTGGGAAGGGCTTCCTACGAGCAGTACTTC. Translated, it gives CASSLGRASYEQYF. The full variable domain, completed using reference TRBV7-2 and TRBJ2-7, is GAGVSQSPSNKVTEKGKDVELRCDPISGHTALYWYRQSLGQGLEFLIYFQGNSAPDKSGLPSDRFSAERTGGSVSTLTIQRTQQEDSAVYLCASSLGRASYEQYFGPGTRLTVT.

The genes are TRBV20-1 and TRBJ1-5, with D perhaps TRBD1 (5 bases). Per germline, CDR1 DFQATT and CDR2 SNEGSKA (reference sequence). The CDR3 is 15 amino acids. The ends were cut back, 4 bases at V and 7 bases at J, with 20 bases in the middle. In DNA, the CDR3 is TGCAGTGCTACGGCCTGGGGGGGGAAATCCCAGCCCCAGCATTTT. Amino acid sequence: CSATAWGGKSQPQHF.

V is TRBV3-1 and J is TRBJ2-3, with D possibly being TRBD1 or TRBD2 (5 bases each). The CDR3 spans 15 residues. Trimming removed 5 bases from V and 3 bases from J, with 15 bases in between. Germline V lookup: CDR1 LGHDT, CDR2 YNNKEL (reference sequence). The DNA for the CDR3 is TGTGCCAGCAGCTTTGGGGGTAGAGGAACAGATACGCAGTATTTT. Translation: CASSFGGRGTDTQYF.

V and J are TRBV29-1 and TRBJ1-1; D not certain. Trimming removed 3 bases from V and 10 bases from J, with 15 bases in between. The CDR3 runs 12 residues. The germline CDR1 and CDR2 sequences are SQVTM and ANQGSEA. This CDR3 is CSVEGQKGSAFF. In DNA form, the CDR3 reads TGCAGCGTTGAGGGCCAGAAGGGATCAGCTTTCTTT.

For the CDR3, the DNA is TGTGCCAGCAGTCGACAGGGAGACGTGACCAAAAACATTCAGTACTTC. This translates into CASSRQGDVTKNIQYF. The rearrangement links TRBV6-6 to TRBJ2-4; 7 bases are shared with TRBD1. Trimming took 5 bases from V and 2 from J; bases not matched to a gene: 9. The CDR3 runs 16 residues. From germline, CDR1 is MNHNY and CDR2 SVGAGI (reference sequence).

This clonotype occurred a few times. The chain combines TRBV6-2 or TRBV6-3 with TRBJ2-4, with 8 bases identical to TRBD1. The CDR3 contains 15 residues. Germline V gene sequence: CDR1 MNHEY, CDR2 SVGEGT. The V segment lost 9 bases and the J segment 1 base; nucleotides outside the gene matches: 8. In DNA, the CDR3 is TGTGCCAGTTCCCCAGGGGGCACCGCCAAAAACATTCAGTACTTC. Protein: CASSPGGTAKNIQYF.

The chain employs TRBV9 and TRBJ1-2; perhaps TRBD1 as D (5 bases). V was shortened by 2 bases and J by 10 bases, with 15 bases between the two germline ends. From germline, CDR1 is SGDLS and CDR2 YYNGEE. The CDR3 spans 13 residues. The CDR3 loop reads CASSVGARSPYTF. The CDR3 DNA reads TGTGCCAGCAGCGTTGGGGCACGTTCTCCCTACACCTTC.

V and J are TRBV6-5 and TRBJ2-4; tentative D call: TRBD2 (6 bases). With the DNA end fitting TRBJ2-7 better, the J assignment may be wrong. Germline V gene data show CDR1 as MNHEY and CDR2 as SVGAGI. The CDR3 consists of 15 residues. DNA for the CDR3: TGTGCCAGCAGTTGCTCGAACGGGGGTTCCTACGAGCAGTACTTC. Translated: CASSCSNGGSYEQYF.

In regard to this clonotype: Mismatch with germline at one junction end may stem from a read error. The gene calls are TRBV12-3 or TRBV12-4 and TRBJ2-3, with D uncertain. CDR3 size: 15 residues. As DNA, the CDR3 is TGTGCCAGCAGTTTAGATGGGTTTAGCACAGATACGCAGTGTTTT. This codes for CASSLDGFSTDTQCF.

Details on this clonotype: The junction does not match germline at one end; this may be a read error. The rearrangement joins TRBV6-2 or TRBV6-3 to TRBJ2-7, with TRBD2 matching 14 bases. The CDR3 runs 17 residues. Germline V gene data show CDR1 as MNHEY and CDR2 as SVGEGT. This chain's CDR3 is CASGSRTSGGIVYERYF. The CDR3 DNA sequence: TGTGCCAGCGGATCACGGACTAGCGGGGGGATTGTGTACGAGCGGTACTTC.

This clonotype was seen more than once but under ten times. The chain employs TRBV5-1 and TRBJ2-5, with TRBD2 identical over 13 bases. CDR3 size: 16 residues. The germline V gene encodes CDR1 SGHRS and CDR2 YFSETQ. The J segment lost 1 base and the V segment lost 2 bases, leaving 2 bases of the junction unmatched. The DNA for the CDR3 is TGCGCCAGCAGCTTCGGGACTAGCGGGATCCAAGAGACCCAGTACTTC. Translation gives CASSFGTSGIQETQYF.

Note on this clonotype: A junction end diverges from the germline sequence, so it may reflect a read error. The V call is TRBV28, the J call TRBJ1-2; D gene uncertain. The CDR3 spans 15 residues. Germline CDR1 MDHEN, CDR2 SYDVKM. The CDR3 reads CASSLAASRRYDYTF. CDR3 nucleotides: TGTGCCAGCAGTTTAGCGGCCAGTCGACGGTATGACTACACCTTC.

This chain connects TRBV28 to TRBJ1-1; 9 bases are shared with TRBD1. The ends lost 3 bases at V and 5 bases at J; junction bases unmatched: 7. The germline V gene has CDR1 MDHEN and CDR2 SYDVKM. The CDR3 loop spans 15 amino acids. The DNA of the CDR3 is TGTGCCAGCAGTTTCGGGACAGGGTTCGGGACTGAAGCTTTCTTT. Translation gives CASSFGTGFGTEAFF.

This clonotype has only a few counts. The gene calls are TRBV12-3 or TRBV12-4 and TRBJ2-7; no definite D call. This CDR3 region has 15 residues. The V end lost 3 bases, the J end lost 0 bases, and 12 bases lay between the germline ends. The CDR3 reads CASSFGGVGSYEQYF. As DNA, the CDR3 is TGTGCCAGCAGTTTTGGTGGGGTGGGCTCCTACGAGCAGTACTTC.

The rearrangement joins TRBV12-3 or TRBV12-4 to TRBJ2-1; D is unclear. The CDR3 has 14 residues. The V gene lost 6 bases and the J gene lost 6 bases, with 15 bases spanning the gap. The DNA for the CDR3 is TGTGCCAGCAGCCTTCTAGGTGGTCCCAATGAGCAGTTCTTC. Protein product: CASSLLGGPNEQFF.